The 21 T cell receptor beta chains reported below all come from one sample, sequenced in a study of Ad26.COV2.S vaccination and SARS-CoV-2 variants. Some clones are missing from TCRdb's copy, which holds only in-frame ones; the method was immunoSEQ multiplex PCR. There are about 680,000 clones in the sample; around 90% occur only once, and about 1.5% lies in the top ten. Treatment indicated: roughly 18 received Ad26.COV2.S at low or high dose, single or two shots; a few received placebo; per-sample allocation not given. Each sample was drawn 63 days after the first injection (of vaccine or placebo). The sequencing here drew on peripheral blood, taken in a trial of Ad26.COV2.S vaccine versus placebo. These receptors came from a person between 18 and 65 years old who received the Ad26.COV2.S COVID-19 vaccine or a placebo.

The chain employs TRBV5-1 and TRBJ2-3; D perhaps matches TRBD2 (5 bases). The CDR3 totals 15 residues. Germline loops: CDR1 SGHRS, CDR2 YFSETQ. The V end lost 4 bases, the J end lost 1 base, and 13 bases lay between the germline ends. CDR3 in amino acids: CASSPLALRTDTQYF. The CDR3 DNA reads as TGCGCCAGCAGCCCATTAGCGCTACGCACAGATACGCAGTATTTT.

The J gene is TRBJ1-1, the V gene TRBV28; possible D gene TRBD1, 6 bases. Germline values: CDR1 MDHEN, CDR2 SYDVKM. V dropped 7 bases and J dropped 0 bases, with 12 bases sitting between them. The CDR3 is 14 residues long. This CDR3 reads CASIGQTMNTEAFF. The CDR3, as DNA: TGTGCCAGCATAGGACAGACCATGAACACTGAAGCTTTCTTT.

This chain joins TRBV3-1 (or the pseudogene TRBV3-2) and TRBJ2-5; TRBD2 aligns across 7 bases. The J segment lost 9 bases and the V segment lost 0 bases, leaving 16 bases of the junction unmatched. Germline CDR1 is LGHDT and CDR2 is YNNKEL (reference sequence). This CDR3 is 17 amino acids long. The CDR3 region is CASSQDLGGGAATAQYF. CDR3 nucleotide sequence: TGTGCCAGCAGCCAAGATCTGGGCGGGGGAGCCGCAACGGCCCAGTACTTC.

This clone was found once. This rearrangement joins TRBV6-2 or TRBV6-3 to TRBJ1-6, with a possible D match to TRBD1 (5 bases). Germline V CDR1 and CDR2: MNHEY, SVGEGT. This CDR3 spans 15 amino acids. Between the trimmed V and J ends, which lost 4 bases and 11 bases, there was a span of 18 bases. For the CDR3, the DNA is TGTGCCAGCAGTTCCCCTCTGGGGGTGAGTGCACCCCTCCACTTT. It specifies CASSSPLGVSAPLHF.

This chain links TRBV9 with TRBJ1-2; D remains ambiguous. The V gene lost 3 bases and the J gene lost 2 bases, with 8 bases spanning the gap. The CDR3 covers 13 residues. Germline V CDR1 and CDR2: SGDLS, YYNGEE. CDR3 residues: CASSEAVNYGYTF. As DNA, the CDR3 is TGTGCCAGCAGCGAGGCAGTCAACTATGGCTACACCTTC.

The CDR3 sequence: CASSLGQNTGNTIYF. The CDR3 bases are TGTGCCAGCTCCCTGGGACAGAATACTGGAAACACCATATATTTT. The gene calls are TRBV18 and TRBJ1-3; 7 positions agree with TRBD1. Trimming cost V 6 bases and J 2 bases; bases outside gene matches: 7. This CDR3 spans 15 amino acids. Germline V gene data show CDR1 as KGHSH and CDR2 as LQKENI.

The rearrangement joins TRBV7-3 to TRBJ1-2, with 9 nucleotides matching TRBD1. The CDR3 length is 14 residues. Germline trimming cut 2 bases from V and 8 bases from J; bases unmatched to any gene: 6. Germline assignment: CDR1 SGHTA and CDR2 FQGTGA. The CDR3: CASSLAGTGRGYTF. DNA for the CDR3: TGTGCCAGCAGCTTAGCCGGGACAGGGCGCGGCTACACCTTC.

This clone was detected a few times. This rearrangement joins TRBV4-2 to TRBJ2-7, with TRBD2 matching 13 bases. CDR3 length: 16 residues. Per the germline V gene, CDR1 is LGHNA and CDR2 is YNFKEQ. The V gene end was trimmed by 0 bases and the J gene end by 5 bases; junction bases not matched to a gene: 4. The CDR3 DNA reads TGTGCCAGCAGCCAAGATGGGACTAGCGGGGATCACGAGCAGTACTTC. Amino acid sequence: CASSQDGTSGDHEQYF.

The chain employs TRBV6-1 and TRBJ1-2, with D hard to call. Germline V gives CDR1 MNHNS, CDR2 SASEGT. CDR3 size: 13 residues. V lost 3 bases, J lost 3 bases, and 8 bases lay in between. The CDR3 spells CASSEYAYYGYTF. The CDR3 nucleotides are TGTGCCAGCAGTGAGTACGCCTACTATGGCTACACCTTC.

The genes are TRBV25-1 and TRBJ2-3; TRBD2 is a possible D gene (6 bases). The CDR3 contains 15 residues. Between the trimmed V and J ends, which lost 2 bases and 0 bases, there was a span of 9 bases. The germline V gene encodes CDR1 MGHDK and CDR2 SYGVNS. The CDR3 region is CASSEPGTSTDTQYF. CDR3 in DNA: TGTGCCAGCAGTGAACCAGGGACTAGCACAGATACGCAGTATTTT.

The V and J genes are TRBV6-5 and TRBJ1-2; TRBD1 agrees at 7 bases. V lost 2 bases, J lost 8 bases, and 8 bases stayed unmatched. The CDR3 contains 14 residues. Germline-derived CDR1 and CDR2 are MNHEY and SVGAGI. CDR3 coding DNA: TGTGCCAGCAGTTACGGGGACAGAGCTAAAGGCTACACCTTC. Translating it yields CASSYGDRAKGYTF.

This chain joins TRBV30 and TRBJ1-4, with D possibly being TRBD1 (6 bases). The CDR3 consists of 15 residues. CDR1 and CDR2 (germline): GTSNPN, SVGIG (reference sequence). Deletions cut 1 base from V and 2 bases from J, with 11 bases between. The CDR3 loop is CAWSGWGQTNEKLFF. As DNA, the CDR3 is TGTGCCTGGAGTGGATGGGGGCAGACTAATGAAAAACTGTTTTTT.

The chain couples TRBV24-1 to TRBJ1-2; 7 nucleotides match TRBD1. From germline, CDR1 is KGHDR and CDR2 SFDVKD. Trimming at V came to 4 bases and at J to 2 bases, leaving 0 bases not matched to a gene. The CDR3 covers 13 residues. CDR3 DNA: TGTGCCACCAGTGAGGGACAGAACTATGGCTACACCTTC. Protein sequence: CATSEGQNYGYTF.

The chain employs TRBV5-1 and TRBJ2-2; weak D call: TRBD2 (6 bases). Trimming left V 4 bases short and J 4 bases short, with 14 bases between. This CDR3 region has 15 residues. The germline V gene has CDR1 SGHRS and CDR2 YFSETQ. The DNA of the CDR3 is TGCGCCAGCAGCCACCTCCCGGGACTCACCGGGGAGCTGTTTTTT. It codes for CASSHLPGLTGELFF.

V and J are TRBV24-1 and TRBJ2-1; D is ambiguous. The V end lost 6 bases, the J end lost 4 bases, and 3 bases lay between the germline ends. The CDR3 consists of 11 residues. Germline CDR1 reads KGHDR; CDR2 reads SFDVKD. CDR3 region: CATSQYNEQFF. As DNA, the CDR3 is TGTGCCACCAGTCAGTACAATGAGCAGTTCTTC.

The CDR3 nucleotides are TGTGCCACCAGCACCTCCGTGGGGGGTTTTTATGGCTACACCTTC. The encoded protein is CATSTSVGGFYGYTF. The chain links TRBV15 to TRBJ1-2; a possible D gene is TRBD1 (5 bases). CDR3 size: 15 residues. V lost 4 bases to trimming and J lost 5 bases, with 17 bases between them. CDR1 is LNHNV and CDR2 is YYDKDF in the germline V gene (reference sequence).

This clone has just one count. This is likely an artifact of a read error, given a far larger clone one base away. V gene TRBV7-9 combines with J gene TRBJ2-2; no clear D. The CDR3 has 13 residues. Per the germline V gene, CDR1 is SEHNR and CDR2 is FQNEAQ (reference sequence). Trimming left V 5 bases short and J 2 bases short, with 6 bases between. CDR3 region: CASSPQNTGELFF. For the CDR3, the DNA is TGTGCCAGCAGCCCTCAAAACACCGGGGAGCTGTTTTTT.

The genes are TRBV30 and TRBJ1-1, with D perhaps matching TRBD1 (5 bases). Between the trimmed V and J ends, which lost 0 bases and 1 base, there was a span of 12 bases. In germline, CDR1 is GTSNPN, CDR2 SVGIG (reference sequence). The CDR3 is made up of 15 amino acids. DNA of the CDR3: TGTGCCTGGAGTGTGGGGCAGTGGTCGAACACTGAAGCTTTCTTT. It encodes CAWSVGQWSNTEAFF.

The V gene is TRBV12-3 or TRBV12-4, the J gene TRBJ2-2; 7 bases map to TRBD1. Trimming removed 7 bases from V and 7 bases from J; junction bases left unmatched: 6. This CDR3 spans 13 amino acids. Here the CDR3 DNA reads TGTGCCAGCATTGTACCAGGGGGCGGGGAGCTGTTTTTT. This encodes CASIVPGGGELFF.

This clone appeared a single time. The genes are TRBV6-5 and TRBJ1-6; D is possibly TRBD1 (5 bases). Germline CDR1 reads MNHEY; CDR2 reads SVGAGI. The length of the CDR3 is 15 residues. V gave up 5 bases and J gave up 8 bases, with 16 bases separating them. The CDR3 DNA follows: TGTGCCAGCAGTCCCGGGGGGGAAGGCTATTCACCCCTCCACTTT. Its translation is CASSPGGEGYSPLHF.

This clone was counted a single time. The chain joins TRBV18 to TRBJ2-3; D gene uncertain. Trimming pared 3 bases from V and 2 bases from J, leaving 9 bases between. Germline CDR1 is KGHSH and CDR2 is LQKENI. The CDR3 consists of 14 residues. The CDR3 nucleotides read TGTGCCAGCTCACCCTGGCAGACCACAGATACGCAGTATTTT. It specifies CASSPWQTTDTQYF.